Listed below are T cell receptor beta chains from one sample, sequenced in a study of T cell clusters in autoimmune cytopenias. TCRdb reanalyzed the multiplex PCR reads and collapses them to one entry per CDR3 protein, without DNA. The repertoire table contains some 7,200 distinct CDR3 sequences. These same data were also listed under a study on T cell repertoires in aging, cancer and after chemotherapy.

The sample consisted of peripheral blood. These receptors were collected from a human donor in good health. Both conserved end residues are part of each CDR3. Fields, in order: clone size, J gene, V gene, CDR3 protein. Rows give clone size only sometimes, using once, few, many, or a class for an expanded clone.

.,TRBJ1-1,TRBV6-5,CASSYDRVGVDEAFF
.,TRBJ1-1,TRBV7-6,CASSSGEGDTEAFF
medium-sized,TRBJ2-2,TRBV19,CASNHDQGARGELFF
medium-sized,TRBJ2-5,TRBV6-1,CASSVSQGWQETQYF
.,TRBJ1-1,TRBV7-9,CASSLALGSNTEAFF
medium-sized,TRBJ2-2,TRBV6-5,CASSVTGGLNTGELFF
medium-sized,TRBJ2-7,TRBV19,CASSTRTGGSYEQYF
.,TRBJ2-1,TRBV6-1,CASKFGVRDRVNEQFF
.,TRBJ2-3,TRBV24-1,CATSDGELASTQYF
medium-sized,TRBJ2-3,TRBV6-4,CASSDGDSTDTQYF
medium-sized,TRBJ1-5,TRBV6-5,CASSYSSGGPQHF
medium-sized,TRBJ2-6,TRBV13,CATGGSGANVLTF
medium-sized,TRBJ2-7,TRBV29-1,CSVRLASTYEQYF
.,TRBJ1-2,TRBV30,CAWSSGGTGYTF
.,TRBJ2-7,TRBV6-9,CASVPGLAGVAYEQYF
medium-sized,TRBJ2-7,TRBV12-3/TRBV12-4,CASSLALEEQYF
medium-sized,TRBJ1-2,TRBV29-1,CSVASTGTVYTF
medium-sized,TRBJ1-1,TRBV6-5,CASRSWDSNTEAFF
medium-sized,TRBJ2-2,TRBV12-3/TRBV12-4,CASQTSGGSTGELFF
.,TRBJ1-3,TRBV19,CASSRAGSSGNTIYF
medium-sized,TRBJ2-5,TRBV7-6,CASIGVQETQYF
medium-sized,TRBJ2-5,TRBV10-3,CAISEFGETQYF
.,TRBJ1-5,TRBV12-3/TRBV12-4,CASSLKEKSNQPQHF
.,TRBJ2-1,TRBV7-9,CASSLVLDGDEQFF
.,TRBJ1-3,TRBV18,CASSPLGQSDTIYF
.,TRBJ2-3,TRBV6-2/TRBV6-3,CAIRRGPDTQYF
.,TRBJ1-3,TRBV12-3/TRBV12-4,CANRDRILGNTIYF
medium-sized,TRBJ2-3,TRBV6-2/TRBV6-3,CASSPGQGDRADTQYF
medium-sized,TRBJ2-3,TRBV6-2/TRBV6-3,CASSRGLGADTQYF
medium-sized,TRBJ1-5,TRBV18,CASSGQGAAQPQHF
.,TRBJ1-2,TRBV6-1,CASSWDRSNYGYTF
medium-sized,TRBJ2-7,TRBV19,CASSIGQNYEQYF
.,TRBJ1-3,TRBV5-6,CASSLRAISRHTIYF
.,TRBJ2-7,TRBV27,CASSFLGQGAYEQYF